This T cell receptor beta chain came from a study of Ad26.COV2.S vaccination and SARS-CoV-2 variants. Study-level results: Reportedly, spike-specific CD8+ and CD4+ T cell responses achieved substantial breadth once vaccination had taken place.

Points on this clone: What it recognizes is unknown.

Profiled with immunoSEQ multiplex PCR; TCRdb holds only in-frame clones, not every one. The sample shows around 300,000 clones, approximately 87% of them seen only once. Described treatment: about 20 received Ad26.COV2.S at low or high dose, single or two shots; about 5 received placebo; per-sample allocation not given. Collection of samples fell on day 63 after the first vaccine or placebo injection. Trimming stripped 6 bases from V and 7 bases from J, with 15 bases between. The germline CDR1 and CDR2 sequences are PRHDT and FYEKMQ (reference sequence). This CDR3 is 14 amino acids long. The V and J genes are TRBV13 and TRBJ1-4; D possibly corresponds to TRBD1 (5 bases). This clonotype was sampled from a person between 18 and 65 years old who received the Ad26.COV2.S COVID-19 vaccine or a placebo. This specimen was peripheral blood, taken in a trial of Ad26.COV2.S vaccine versus placebo. The CDR3 loop is CASRGEGRSEKLFF. CDR3 DNA sequence: TGTGCCAGCAGGGGCGAGGGGCGTAGTGAAAAACTGTTTTTT. The entire variable domain, with the rest obtained from reference TRBV13 and TRBJ1-4, is as follows: AAGVIQSPRHLIKEKRETATLKCYPIPRHDTVYWYQQGPGQDPQFLISFYEKMQSDKGSIPDRFSAQQFSDYHSELNMSSLELGDSALYFCASRGEGRSEKLFFGSGTQLSVL.